Reported below is one TCR beta chain. Its matching antigen is unknown. This CDR3 region has 17 residues. Looked up from germline, CDR1 is MGHRA and CDR2 is YSYEKL. Between the trimmed V and J ends, which lost 1 base and 7 bases, there was a span of 20 bases. The PCR used 60 Vbeta and 13 Jbeta primers. Produced via immunoSEQ multiplex PCR; TCRdb's table is partial and in-frame only. Of fewer than 250,000 clones listed, approximately 81% are singletons. The sample belongs to a study of cytomegalovirus exposure and HLA in healthy donors. The study's findings and limits: Likely technical artifact: a cluster of highly shared sequence variants. Most TCR sequences showed up rarely, but some public TCRs showed up in many donors. Later work showed greater clonal expansion in HLA-associated TCR beta chains than in equally common others.

Sequenced sample: PBMCs. This sequence joins TRBV4-1 and TRBJ1-3; a weak D match, TRBD1 (5 bases). This TCR derives from a human donor in good health. In DNA form, the CDR3 reads TGCGCCAGCAGCCAAGTATTTCAGGGAATACTCCGTAACACCATATATTTT. It encodes CASSQVFQGILRNTIYF.